A single sample gave rise to the 7 T cell receptor beta chains below, sequenced in a study of a mutant IDH1 vaccine in newly diagnosed glioma. Data came from immunoSEQ multiplex PCR; TCRdb stores just in-frame clones and leaves some out. Among around 65,000 clones listed, roughly 87% were seen once. Time point here: week 47, end of study. Doses comprised 300 ug of mutant IDH1 20-mer peptide each, plus topical imiquimod. The antigens of these receptors remain unknown. This specimen was PBMCs, taken from a glioma patient whose treatment included an IDH1 peptide vaccine. Every receptor here comes from a man under 40 with glioma.

This rearrangement joins TRBV11-3 to TRBJ2-5, with D maybe TRBD1 (6 bases). Trimming removed 1 base from V and 0 bases from J, with 12 bases in between. Germline CDR1 reads SGHNT; CDR2 reads YENEEA. This CDR3 has 16 residues. CDR3 nucleotides: TGTGCCAGCAGCTTAGGGGCAGGGGCCTACCAAGAGACCCAGTACTTC. It is translated as CASSLGAGAYQETQYF.

Written as DNA, the CDR3 is TGTGCCAGCAGCCAACAACGAATTGGGACAGGGGTGTCACCCCTCCACTTT. Amino acid sequence: CASSQQRIGTGVSPLHF. This chain joins TRBV14 and TRBJ1-6; 10 bases align to TRBD1. The germline gives CDR1 SGHDN, CDR2 FVKESK. V was pared by 2 bases and J by 10 bases, with 11 bases of the junction left unmatched. The CDR3 runs to 17 residues.

This chain joins TRBV27 and TRBJ2-3, with D uncertain. V lost 4 bases and J lost 5, with 4 bases in between. The CDR3 runs 11 residues. Germline V gene lookup returns CDR1 MNHEY and CDR2 SMNVEV (reference sequence). The CDR3 loop is CASSYKDTQYF. DNA for the CDR3: TGTGCCAGCAGTTACAAAGATACGCAGTATTTT.

Concerning this clone itself: Within the sample, other DNA sequences also encode this same CDR3. The chain couples TRBV2 to TRBJ1-2; D gene uncertain. V lost 1 base and J lost 3, with 6 bases in between. The CDR3 is 13 amino acids. Germline loops: CDR1 SNHLY, CDR2 FYNNEI. This chain's CDR3 is CASSEEAYYGYTF. CDR3 in DNA: TGTGCCAGCAGTGAAGAAGCATACTATGGCTACACCTTC.

This clone was seen once. The genes are TRBV28 and TRBJ1-1; a weak D match, TRBD1 (5 bases). V was clipped by 5 bases and J by 10 bases, with 14 bases between them. CDR3 length: 12 residues. Germline V gene sequence: CDR1 MDHEN, CDR2 SYDVKM. CDR3 sequence (DNA): TGTGCCAGCAGTAAGGGGTTAACGGGAGCTTTCTTT. It codes for CASSKGLTGAFF.

This clone has only a few counts. This rearrangement joins TRBV28 to TRBJ2-1; the match to TRBD1 covers 8 bases. The CDR3 runs to 16 residues. Losses at the gene ends were 3 bases for V and 7 bases for J; bases not matched to a gene: 11. The germline V gene encodes CDR1 MDHEN and CDR2 SYDVKM. The CDR3 protein is CASSFSGQGLSNEQFF. CDR3 DNA sequence: TGTGCCAGCAGTTTTAGTGGACAGGGTCTGTCGAATGAGCAGTTCTTC.

CDR3 sequence: CASSEYGGRDTGELFF. As DNA, the CDR3 is TGTGCCAGCAGTGAATACGGGGGCAGGGACACCGGGGAGCTGTTTTTT. This chain uses TRBV25-1 with TRBJ2-2; D is perhaps TRBD1 or TRBD2 (6 bases each). The CDR3 is made up of 16 amino acids. V was clipped by 0 bases and J by 3 bases, with 11 bases between them. Germline values: CDR1 MGHDK, CDR2 SYGVNS. Based on the CDR3 plus reference TRBV25-1 and TRBJ2-2, the full variable domain is EADIYQTPRYLVIGTGKKITLECSQTMGHDKMYWYQQDPGMELHLIHYSYGVNSTEKGDLSSESTVSRIRTEHFPLTLESARPSHTSQYLCASSEYGGRDTGELFFGEGSRLTVL.